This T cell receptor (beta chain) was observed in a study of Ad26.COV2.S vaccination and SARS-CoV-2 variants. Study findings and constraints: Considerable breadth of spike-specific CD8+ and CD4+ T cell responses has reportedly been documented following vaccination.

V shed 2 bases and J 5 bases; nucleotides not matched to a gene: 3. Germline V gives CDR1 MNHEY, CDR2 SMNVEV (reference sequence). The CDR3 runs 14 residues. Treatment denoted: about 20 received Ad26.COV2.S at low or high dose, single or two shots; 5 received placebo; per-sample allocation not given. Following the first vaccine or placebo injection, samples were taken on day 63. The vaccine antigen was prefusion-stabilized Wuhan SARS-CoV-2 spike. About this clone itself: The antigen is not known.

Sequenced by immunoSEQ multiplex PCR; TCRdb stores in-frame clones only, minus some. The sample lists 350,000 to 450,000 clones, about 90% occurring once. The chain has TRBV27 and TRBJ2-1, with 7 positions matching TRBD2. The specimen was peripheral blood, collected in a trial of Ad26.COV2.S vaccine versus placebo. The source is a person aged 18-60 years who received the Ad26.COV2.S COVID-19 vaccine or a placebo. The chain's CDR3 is CASSLRGENNEQFF. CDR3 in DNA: TGTGCCAGCAGTTTACGGGGGGAAAACAATGAGCAGTTCTTC.